This TCR beta chain was retrieved from a study of T cell responses to AZD1222 COVID-19 vaccine. Findings and caveats of the study: Two AZD1222 administrations were followed by greater Spike-specific TCR breadth and depth.

On this clone: Antigen unknown.

TCRdb's copy holds only in-frame clones and misses some; the assay was immunoSEQ multiplex PCR. The sample yields over 95,000 clones, approximately 93% seen once. Looked up from germline, CDR1 is LNHDA and CDR2 is SQIVND (reference sequence). V gave up 1 base and J gave up 4 bases; unmatched junction bases: 4. The CDR3 is 15 residues long. V usage is TRBV19 and J usage is TRBJ1-3, with 7 bases that match TRBD1. The source was peripheral blood, collected on day 0 of AZD1222 vaccination. This receptor was taken from an adult in good health. The CDR3, as DNA: TGTGCCAGTAGTATAGGCACAGGGGCGGGAAACACCATATATTTT. As protein: CASSIGTGAGNTIYF.